Listed below are T cell receptor beta chains from one sample, sequenced in a study of vaccination effects on CD4 cells after COVID-19. Only in-frame clones appear in the TCRdb table, and some are missing; sequencing was by immunoSEQ multiplex PCR. The table has fewer than 35,000 clones, about two thirds seen once. Their antigens are not known. Sample: CD4+ T cells from PBMCs cultured without peptide, taken before COVID-19 vaccination. Every receptor here comes from a human donor who received a COVID-19 vaccine. Both conserved end residues are part of each CDR3. Fields, in order: clone size, D gene, V gene, J gene, CDR3 DNA, CDR3 protein. D genes are given only for firm matches. Expanded clones get a size class; other rows say once, few or many, or leave the size out.

size: .
D: .
V: TRBV7-2
J: TRBJ1-5
DNA: TGTGCCAGCAGCTTAGCTGGCAGGGTTAGCAATCAGCCCCAGCATTTT
CDR3: CASSLAGRVSNQPQHF

size: .
D: TRBD1
V: TRBV7-9
J: TRBJ1-1
DNA: TGTGCCAGCAGCTCCTACAGGGGGCGATACACTGAAGCTTTCTTT
CDR3: CASSSYRGRYTEAFF

size: .
D: .
V: TRBV7-9
J: TRBJ2-1
DNA: TGTGCCAGCAGCCAATGGACCAAGCTGGAGCAGTTCTTC
CDR3: CASSQWTKLEQFF

size: .
D: .
V: TRBV9
J: TRBJ1-2
DNA: TGTGCCAGCAGCGTAGGCGGGGCAGCCCGTAACTATGGCTACACCTTC
CDR3: CASSVGGAARNYGYTF

size: .
D: TRBD2
V: TRBV5-4
J: TRBJ2-1
DNA: TGTGCCAGCAGCTTGGTGTTAGCGGGGGGGTGGAATGAGCAGTTCTTC
CDR3: CASSLVLAGGWNEQFF

size: .
D: .
V: TRBV25-1
J: TRBJ2-5
DNA: TGTGCCAGCAGTGATCTTTCGGGGCCCCAAGAGACCCAGTACTTC
CDR3: CASSDLSGPQETQYF

size: .
D: .
V: TRBV10-2
J: TRBJ2-1
DNA: TGCGCCAGCAGTGAGAGAGACTGGCCTCCGGGTCAGGATGAGCAGTTCTTC
CDR3: CASSERDWPPGQDEQFF

size: .
D: .
V: TRBV7-9
J: TRBJ1-2
DNA: TGTGCCAGCAGCTTAAATCAGTATGGCTACACCTTC
CDR3: CASSLNQYGYTF

size: few
D: .
V: TRBV3-1/TRBV3-2
J: TRBJ1-6
DNA: TGTGCCAGCAGCCAAGATTACGGAAATTCACCCCTCCACTTT
CDR3: CASSQDYGNSPLHF

size: few
D: .
V: TRBV6-5
J: TRBJ1-4
DNA: TGTGCCAGCAGTTACTCTGGGGGATCAACTAATGAAAAACTGTTTTTT
CDR3: CASSYSGGSTNEKLFF